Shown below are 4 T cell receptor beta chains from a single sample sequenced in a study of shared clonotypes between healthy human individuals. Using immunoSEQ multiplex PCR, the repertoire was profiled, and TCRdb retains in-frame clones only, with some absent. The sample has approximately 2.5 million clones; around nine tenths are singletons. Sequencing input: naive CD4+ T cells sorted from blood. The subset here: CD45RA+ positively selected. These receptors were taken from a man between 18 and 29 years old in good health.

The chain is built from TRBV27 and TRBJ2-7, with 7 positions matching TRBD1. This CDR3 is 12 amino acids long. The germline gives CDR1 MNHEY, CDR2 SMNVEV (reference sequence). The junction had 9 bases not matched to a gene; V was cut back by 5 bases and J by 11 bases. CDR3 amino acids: CASSPPPGQKYF. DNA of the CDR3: TGTGCCAGCAGTCCCCCCCCGGGACAGAAGTACTTC.

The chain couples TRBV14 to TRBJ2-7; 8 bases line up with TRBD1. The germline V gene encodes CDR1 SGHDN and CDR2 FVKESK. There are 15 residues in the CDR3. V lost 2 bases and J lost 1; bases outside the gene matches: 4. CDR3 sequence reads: CASSQRTGISYEQYF. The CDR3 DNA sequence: TGTGCCAGCAGCCAACGGACAGGGATTTCCTACGAGCAGTACTTC.

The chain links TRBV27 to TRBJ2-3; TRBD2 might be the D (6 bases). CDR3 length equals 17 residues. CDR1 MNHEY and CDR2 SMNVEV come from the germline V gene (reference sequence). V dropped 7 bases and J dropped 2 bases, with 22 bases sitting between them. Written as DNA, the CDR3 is TGTGCCAGCAAGGGTCCCCCGGCGGGATGGGTCACAGATACGCAGTATTTT. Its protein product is CASKGPPAGWVTDTQYF.

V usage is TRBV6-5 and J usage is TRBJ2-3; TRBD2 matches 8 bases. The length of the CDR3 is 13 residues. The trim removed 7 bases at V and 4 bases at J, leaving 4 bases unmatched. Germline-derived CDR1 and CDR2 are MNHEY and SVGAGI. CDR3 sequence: CASTFGGADTQYF. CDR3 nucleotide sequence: TGTGCCAGCACTTTCGGGGGGGCAGATACGCAGTATTTT.